Following are 15 T cell receptor beta chains from one sample sequenced in a study of cytomegalovirus exposure and HLA in healthy donors. A multiplex PCR was run with 60 Vbeta primers and 13 Jbeta primers. Produced via immunoSEQ multiplex PCR; TCRdb's table is partial and in-frame only. The sample includes around 90,000 clones, around two thirds seen only once; the top ten take over 5%. The sample consisted of PBMCs. The source of these receptors is a woman younger than 45 in good health and CMV-seropositive.

The rearrangement uses TRBV28 and TRBJ1-5; the match to TRBD1 covers 7 bases. CDR3 size: 15 residues. Trimming cost V 5 bases and J 0 bases; bases outside gene matches: 4. CDR1 and CDR2 (germline): MDHEN, SYDVKM. The CDR3 sequence is CASSPGQHSNQPQHF. The DNA of the CDR3 is TGTGCCAGCAGTCCGGGACAGCATAGCAATCAGCCCCAGCATTTT.

The DNA of the CDR3 is TGTGCCTTCAGAGGGTTTGAAGCTTTCTTT. This codes for CAFRGFEAFF. The genes are TRBV30 and TRBJ1-1; the D is unclear. The CDR3 totals 10 residues. Germline V gene sequence: CDR1 GTSNPN, CDR2 SVGIG (reference sequence). V lost 7 bases and J 7 bases, leaving 10 bases between the germline ends.

The J gene is TRBJ1-4, the V gene TRBV11-3, with TRBD1 identical over 10 bases. From germline, CDR1 is SGHNT and CDR2 YENEEA. This CDR3 spans 17 amino acids. Losses at the gene ends were 6 bases for V and 7 bases for J; bases not matched to a gene: 14. The DNA for the CDR3 is TGTGCCAGCAGAACCGGGACAGGGGCATCATTTCGTGAAAAACTGTTTTTT. Translation: CASRTGTGASFREKLFF.

This clone turned up a few times. The gene calls are TRBV6-1 and TRBJ2-1, with 7 bases fitting TRBD2. The germline V gene encodes CDR1 MNHNS and CDR2 SASEGT. The junction had 2 bases not matched to a gene; V was cut back by 6 bases and J by 3 bases. This CDR3 region has 13 residues. The CDR3 region has the DNA TGTGCCAGCAGGGGGGAGGGCTACAATGAGCAGTTCTTC. This translates into CASRGEGYNEQFF.

The genes are TRBV19 and TRBJ2-1; 8 positions match TRBD1. Per germline, CDR1 LNHDA and CDR2 SQIVND (reference sequence). This CDR3 comprises 16 residues. The V and J ends lost 6 bases and 3 bases, in that order; junction bases with no gene match: 10. CDR3 in amino acids: CASRDTRGQVYNEQFF. CDR3 nucleotides: TGTGCCAGTAGAGACACAAGGGGACAGGTCTACAATGAGCAGTTCTTC.

The rearrangement uses TRBV30 and TRBJ1-1; D possibly corresponds to TRBD1 (5 bases). Trimming removed 1 base from V and 13 bases from J, with 19 bases in between. This CDR3 contains 13 residues. Per germline, CDR1 GTSNPN and CDR2 SVGIG (reference sequence). For the CDR3, the DNA is TGTGCCTGGAGTGGTTGGGAGGGGTGGATGGATTTCTTT. This encodes CAWSGWEGWMDFF.

The chain joins TRBV6-8 to TRBJ1-5; 8 bases are a match to TRBD1. Germline V gene lookup returns CDR1 MNHGY and CDR2 SAAAGT. This CDR3 has 17 residues. After removal of 8 bases from V and 2 bases from J, the junction contained 14 bases not matched to a gene. DNA for the CDR3: TGTGCCAGCGGGATTGACAGGGGCGGTGTTGGCAATCAGCCCCAGCATTTT. As protein: CASGIDRGGVGNQPQHF.

This chain joins TRBV5-5 and TRBJ2-7; 9 bases are shared with TRBD1. CDR3 length equals 18 residues. V was clipped by 3 bases and J by 5 bases; unmatched bases: 18. From germline, CDR1 is SGHKS and CDR2 YYEKEE (reference sequence). CDR3 residues: CASSSGEATGTGIHEQYF. The CDR3, as DNA: TGTGCCAGCAGCTCCGGGGAAGCCACCGGGACAGGGATCCACGAGCAGTACTTC.

The genes are TRBV2 and TRBJ2-7, with unresolved D. V was shortened by 4 bases and J by 3 bases, with 16 bases between the two germline ends. The length of the CDR3 is 15 residues. Germline CDR1 is SNHLY and CDR2 is FYNNEI. CDR3 in DNA: TGTGCCAGCAGTGCACGAGAGCCTACCTTCTACGAGCAGTACTTC. Its translation is CASSAREPTFYEQYF.

The V call is TRBV6-6, the J call TRBJ1-1, with D maybe TRBD1 (6 bases). The CDR3 is 14 amino acids. From germline, CDR1 is MNHNY and CDR2 SVGAGI (reference sequence). V was trimmed by 4 bases and J by 1 base, leaving 10 bases between them. CDR3 protein: CASSFGQTNTEAFF. The DNA for the CDR3 is TGTGCCAGCAGTTTCGGACAGACGAACACTGAAGCTTTCTTT.

The chain uses TRBV27 and TRBJ2-2, with D possibly matching TRBD1 (6 bases). Trimming removed 2 bases from V and 2 bases from J, with 12 bases in between. The CDR3 is made up of 16 amino acids. Per germline, CDR1 MNHEY and CDR2 SMNVEV (reference sequence). The CDR3 DNA reads TGTGCCAGCAGTTTAATCAGGGGTAGCAACACCGGGGAGCTGTTTTTT. It yields the protein CASSLIRGSNTGELFF.

A few counts support this clone. The chain couples TRBV5-6 to TRBJ1-2; D perhaps matches TRBD1 (5 bases). This CDR3 contains 13 residues. V lost 2 bases, J lost 2 bases, and 7 bases lay in between. Looked up from germline, CDR1 is SGHDT and CDR2 is YYEEEE. The CDR3 DNA follows: TGTGCCAGCAGCTTCCGGGGGAACTATGGCTACACCTTC. Protein sequence: CASSFRGNYGYTF.

CDR3 nucleotides: TGTGCCAGCAGGGCAGCAGGTCCCGGTGGAGATACGCAGTATTTT. It codes for CASRAAGPGGDTQYF. This chain joins TRBV6-1 and TRBJ2-3; unclear D gene. The CDR3 sequence is 15 residues long. From germline, CDR1 is MNHNS and CDR2 SASEGT. Trimming stripped 6 bases from V and 5 bases from J, with 18 bases between.

This chain connects TRBV29-1 to TRBJ2-5; tentatively, D is TRBD1 (5 bases). Trimming took off 2 bases at V and 4 bases at J, with 14 bases between the two ends. Germline assignment: CDR1 SQVTM and CDR2 ANQGSEA. The CDR3 covers 14 residues. CDR3 residues: CSVESAGSGETQYF. The CDR3 nucleotides are TGCAGCGTTGAATCGGCAGGGTCGGGAGAGACCCAGTACTTC.

The chain combines TRBV5-1 with TRBJ1-2; D might be TRBD1 (5 bases). Trimming cost V 0 bases and J 4 bases, with 10 bases left between them. The germline V gene has CDR1 SGHRS and CDR2 YFSETQ. The CDR3 sequence is 14 residues long. CDR3 residues: CASSLGGDRYGYTF. The CDR3 bases are TGCGCCAGCAGCTTGGGCGGGGACCGCTATGGCTACACCTTC. The full variable domain, rest sourced from reference TRBV5-1 and TRBJ1-2, is KAGVTQTPRYLIKTRGQQVTLSCSPISGHRSVSWYQQTPGQGLQFLFEYFSETQRNKGNFPGRFSGRQFSNSRSEMNVSTLELGDSALYLCASSLGGDRYGYTFGSGTRLTVV.